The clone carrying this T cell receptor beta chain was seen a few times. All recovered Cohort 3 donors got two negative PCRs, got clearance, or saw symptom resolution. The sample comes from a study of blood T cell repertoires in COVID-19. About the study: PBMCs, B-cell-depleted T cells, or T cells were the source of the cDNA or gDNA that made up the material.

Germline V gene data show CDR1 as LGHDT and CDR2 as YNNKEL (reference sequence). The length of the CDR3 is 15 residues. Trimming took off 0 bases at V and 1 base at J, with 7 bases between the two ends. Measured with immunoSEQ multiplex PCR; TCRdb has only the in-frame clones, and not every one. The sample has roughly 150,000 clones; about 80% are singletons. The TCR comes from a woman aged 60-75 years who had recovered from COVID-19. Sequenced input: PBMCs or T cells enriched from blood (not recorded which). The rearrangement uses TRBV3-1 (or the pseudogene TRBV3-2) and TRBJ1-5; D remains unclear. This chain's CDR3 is CASSQEPGSNQPQHF. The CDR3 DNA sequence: TGTGCCAGCAGCCAAGAACCGGGGAGCAATCAGCCCCAGCATTTT.